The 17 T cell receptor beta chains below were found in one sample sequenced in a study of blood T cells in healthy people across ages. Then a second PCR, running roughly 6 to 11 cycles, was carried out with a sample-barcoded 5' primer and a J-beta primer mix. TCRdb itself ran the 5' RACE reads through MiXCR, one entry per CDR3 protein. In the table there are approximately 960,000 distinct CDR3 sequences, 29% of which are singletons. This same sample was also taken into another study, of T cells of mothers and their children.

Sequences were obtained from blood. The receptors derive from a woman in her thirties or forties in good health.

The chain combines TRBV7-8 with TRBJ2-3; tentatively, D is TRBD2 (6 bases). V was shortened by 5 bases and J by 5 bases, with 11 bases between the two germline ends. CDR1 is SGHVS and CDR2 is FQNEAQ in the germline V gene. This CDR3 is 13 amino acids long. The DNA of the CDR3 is TGTGCCAGCAGCGCAGCCGGGGGAGATACGCAGTATTTT. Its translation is CASSAAGGDTQYF.

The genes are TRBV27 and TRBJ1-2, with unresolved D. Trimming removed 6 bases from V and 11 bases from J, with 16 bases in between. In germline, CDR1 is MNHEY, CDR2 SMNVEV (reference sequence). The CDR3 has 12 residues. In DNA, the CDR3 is TGTGCCAGCAGGCCTTTGGAGGGTCATTACACCTTC. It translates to CASRPLEGHYTF.

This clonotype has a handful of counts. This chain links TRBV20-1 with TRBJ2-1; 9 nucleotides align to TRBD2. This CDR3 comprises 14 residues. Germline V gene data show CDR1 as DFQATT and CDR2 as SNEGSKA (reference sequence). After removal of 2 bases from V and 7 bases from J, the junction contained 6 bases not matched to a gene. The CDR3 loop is CSARSRLAVNEQFF. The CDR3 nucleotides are TGCAGTGCTAGATCACGACTAGCGGTTAATGAGCAGTTCTTC.

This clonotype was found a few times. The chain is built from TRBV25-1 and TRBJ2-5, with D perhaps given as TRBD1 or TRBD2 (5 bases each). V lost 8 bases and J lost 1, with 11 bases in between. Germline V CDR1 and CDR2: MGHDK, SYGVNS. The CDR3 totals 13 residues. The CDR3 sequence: CASGGELQETQYF. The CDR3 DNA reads TGTGCCAGCGGGGGAGAGCTCCAAGAGACCCAGTACTTC.

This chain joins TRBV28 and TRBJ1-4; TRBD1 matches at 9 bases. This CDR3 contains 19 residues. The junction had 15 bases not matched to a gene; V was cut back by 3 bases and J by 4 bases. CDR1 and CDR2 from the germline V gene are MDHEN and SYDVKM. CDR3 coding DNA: TGTGCCAGCAGTTTGTGGGACAGGGTAGGGGATTTCATTAATGAAAAACTGTTTTTT. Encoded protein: CASSLWDRVGDFINEKLFF.

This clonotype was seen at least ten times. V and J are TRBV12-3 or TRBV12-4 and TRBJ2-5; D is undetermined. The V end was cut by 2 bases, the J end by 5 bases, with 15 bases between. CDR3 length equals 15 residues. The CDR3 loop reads CASSLRATPLETQYF. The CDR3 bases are TGTGCCAGCAGTTTACGAGCGACTCCATTGGAGACCCAGTACTTC.

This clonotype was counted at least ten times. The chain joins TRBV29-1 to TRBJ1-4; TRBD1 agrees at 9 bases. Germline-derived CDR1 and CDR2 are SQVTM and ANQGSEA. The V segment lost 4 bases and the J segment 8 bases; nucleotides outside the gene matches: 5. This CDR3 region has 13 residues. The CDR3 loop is CSVGDRGYEKLFF. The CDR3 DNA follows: TGCAGCGTTGGCGACAGGGGGTACGAAAAACTGTTTTTT.

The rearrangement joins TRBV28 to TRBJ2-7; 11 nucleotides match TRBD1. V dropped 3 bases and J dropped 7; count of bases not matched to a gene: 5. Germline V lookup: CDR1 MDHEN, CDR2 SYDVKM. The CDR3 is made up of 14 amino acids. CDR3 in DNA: TGTGCCAGCAGTTTTGAGGACAGGGGGCGAGAGCAGTACTTC. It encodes CASSFEDRGREQYF.

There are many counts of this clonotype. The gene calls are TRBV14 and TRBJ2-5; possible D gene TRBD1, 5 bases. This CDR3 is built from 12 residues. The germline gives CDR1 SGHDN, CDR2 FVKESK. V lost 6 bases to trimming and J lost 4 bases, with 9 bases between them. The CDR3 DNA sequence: TGTGCCAGCAGTCAGGGTTTAGAGACCCAGTACTTC. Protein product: CASSQGLETQYF.

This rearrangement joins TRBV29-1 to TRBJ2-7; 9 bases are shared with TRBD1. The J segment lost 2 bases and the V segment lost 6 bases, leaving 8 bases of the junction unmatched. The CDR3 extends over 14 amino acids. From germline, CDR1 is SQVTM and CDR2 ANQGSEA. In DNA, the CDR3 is TGCAGCGTGGCCGGGACAGGGTCCCCCTACGAGCAGTACTTC. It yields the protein CSVAGTGSPYEQYF.

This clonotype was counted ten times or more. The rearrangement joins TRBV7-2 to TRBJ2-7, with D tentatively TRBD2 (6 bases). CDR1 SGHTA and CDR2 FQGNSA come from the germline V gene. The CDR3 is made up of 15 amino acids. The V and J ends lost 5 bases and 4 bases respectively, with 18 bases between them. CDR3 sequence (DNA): TGTGCCAGCAGCCCGCCAGCGTGGCGGGGTTACGAGCAGTACTTC. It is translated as CASSPPAWRGYEQYF.

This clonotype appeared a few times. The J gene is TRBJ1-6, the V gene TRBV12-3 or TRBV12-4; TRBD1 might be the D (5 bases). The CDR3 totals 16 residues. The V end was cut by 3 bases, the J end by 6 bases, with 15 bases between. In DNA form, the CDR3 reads TGTGCCAGCAGTTTCGGGACCGCCTCCCTTAATTCACCCCTCCACTTT. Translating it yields CASSFGTASLNSPLHF.

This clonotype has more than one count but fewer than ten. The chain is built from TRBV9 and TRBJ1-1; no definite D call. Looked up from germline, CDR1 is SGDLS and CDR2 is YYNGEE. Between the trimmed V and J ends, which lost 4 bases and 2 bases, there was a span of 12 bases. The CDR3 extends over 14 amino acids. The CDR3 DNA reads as TGTGCCAGCAGCCCGGACCCTAAAAACACTGAAGCTTTCTTT. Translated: CASSPDPKNTEAFF.

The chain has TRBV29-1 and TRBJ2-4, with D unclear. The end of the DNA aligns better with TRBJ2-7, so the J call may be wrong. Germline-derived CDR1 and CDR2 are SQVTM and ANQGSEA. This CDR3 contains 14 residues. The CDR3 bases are TGCAGCGTTGAAGAACCGGGCCATGGATACGAGCAGTACTTC. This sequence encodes CSVEEPGHGYEQYF.

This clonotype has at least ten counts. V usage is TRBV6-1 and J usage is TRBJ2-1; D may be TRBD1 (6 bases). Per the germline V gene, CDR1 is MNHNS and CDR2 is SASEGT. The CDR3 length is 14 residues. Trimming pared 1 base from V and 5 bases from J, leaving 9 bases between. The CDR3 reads CASSEGRQDNEQFF. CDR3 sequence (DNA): TGTGCCAGCAGTGAAGGGAGACAGGACAATGAGCAGTTCTTC.

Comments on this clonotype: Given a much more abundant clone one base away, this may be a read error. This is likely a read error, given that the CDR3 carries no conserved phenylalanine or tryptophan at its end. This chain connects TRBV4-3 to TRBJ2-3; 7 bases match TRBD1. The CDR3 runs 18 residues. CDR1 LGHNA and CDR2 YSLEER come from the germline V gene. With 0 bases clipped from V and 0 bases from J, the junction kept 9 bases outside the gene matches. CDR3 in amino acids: CASSQDRGQAASTDTQYC. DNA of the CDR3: TGCGCCAGCAGCCAAGATCGAGGACAGGCAGCTAGCACAGATACGCAGTATTGT.

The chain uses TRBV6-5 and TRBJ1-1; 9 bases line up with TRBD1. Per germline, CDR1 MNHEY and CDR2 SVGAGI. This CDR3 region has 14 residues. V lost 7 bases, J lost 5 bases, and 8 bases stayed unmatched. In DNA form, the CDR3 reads TGTGCCAGCACTCGAGGGACAGGGCGAACTGAAGCTTTCTTT. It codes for CASTRGTGRTEAFF.